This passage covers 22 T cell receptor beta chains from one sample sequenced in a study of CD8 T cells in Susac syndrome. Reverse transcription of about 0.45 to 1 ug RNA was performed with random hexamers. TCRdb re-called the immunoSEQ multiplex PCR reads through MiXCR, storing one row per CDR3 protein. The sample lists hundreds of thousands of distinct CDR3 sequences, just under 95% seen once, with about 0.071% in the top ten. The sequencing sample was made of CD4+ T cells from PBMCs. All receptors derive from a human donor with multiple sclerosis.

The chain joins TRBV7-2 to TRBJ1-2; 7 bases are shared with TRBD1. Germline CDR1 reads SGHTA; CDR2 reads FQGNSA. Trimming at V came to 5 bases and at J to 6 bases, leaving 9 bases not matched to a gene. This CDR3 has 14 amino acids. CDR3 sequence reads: CASSLNPGQNGYTF. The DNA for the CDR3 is TGTGCCAGCAGCCTAAATCCGGGACAGAATGGCTACACCTTC.

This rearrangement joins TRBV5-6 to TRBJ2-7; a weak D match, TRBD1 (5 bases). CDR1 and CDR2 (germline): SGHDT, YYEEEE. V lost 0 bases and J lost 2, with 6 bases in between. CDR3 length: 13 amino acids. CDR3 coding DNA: TGTGCCAGCAGCTTGGACAGGCCCTACGAGCAGTACTTC. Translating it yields CASSLDRPYEQYF.

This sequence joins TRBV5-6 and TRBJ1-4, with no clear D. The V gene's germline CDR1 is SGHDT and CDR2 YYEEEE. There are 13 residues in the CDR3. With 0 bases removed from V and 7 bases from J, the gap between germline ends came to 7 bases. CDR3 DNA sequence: TGTGCCAGCAGCTTGGAACGCGGTGAAAAACTGTTTTTT. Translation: CASSLERGEKLFF.

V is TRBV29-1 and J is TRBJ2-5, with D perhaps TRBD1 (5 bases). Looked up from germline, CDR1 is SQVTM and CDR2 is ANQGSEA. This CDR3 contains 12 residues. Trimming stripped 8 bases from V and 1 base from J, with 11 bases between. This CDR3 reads CSTGPSQETQYF. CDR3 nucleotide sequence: TGCAGCACAGGACCGTCCCAAGAGACCCAGTACTTC.

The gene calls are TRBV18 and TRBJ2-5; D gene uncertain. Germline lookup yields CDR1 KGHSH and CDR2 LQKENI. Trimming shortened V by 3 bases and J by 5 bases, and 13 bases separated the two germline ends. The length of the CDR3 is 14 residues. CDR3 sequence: CASSPPVVWETQYF. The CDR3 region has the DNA TGTGCCAGCTCACCCCCAGTGGTCTGGGAGACCCAGTACTTC.

CDR3 in amino acids: CASSTRQGGDEQFF. CDR3 in DNA: TGTGCCAGCAGCACGAGACAGGGTGGCGATGAGCAGTTCTTC. The chain links TRBV14 to TRBJ2-1; 7 bases align to TRBD1. V dropped 5 bases and J dropped 8; count of bases not matched to a gene: 9. The CDR3 consists of 14 residues. The V gene's germline CDR1 is SGHDN and CDR2 FVKESK.

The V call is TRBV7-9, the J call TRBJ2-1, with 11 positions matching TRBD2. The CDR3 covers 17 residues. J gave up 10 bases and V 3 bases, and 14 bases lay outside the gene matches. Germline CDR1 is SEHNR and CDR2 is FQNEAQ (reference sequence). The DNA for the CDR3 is TGTGCCAGCAGCTTCTTCCCGACTAGCGGGGCTCCAGGGGAGCAGTTCTTC. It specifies CASSFFPTSGAPGEQFF.

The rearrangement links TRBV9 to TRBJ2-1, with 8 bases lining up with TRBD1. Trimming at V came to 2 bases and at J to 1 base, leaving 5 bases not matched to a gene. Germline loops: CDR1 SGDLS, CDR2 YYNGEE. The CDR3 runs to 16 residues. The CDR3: CASSVRTGRSYNEQFF. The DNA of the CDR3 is TGTGCCAGCAGCGTGCGGACAGGGCGGTCCTACAATGAGCAGTTCTTC. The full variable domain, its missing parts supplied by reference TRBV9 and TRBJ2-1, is DSGVTQTPKHLITATGQRVTLRCSPRSGDLSVYWYQQSLDQGLQFLIQYYNGEERAKGNILERFSAQQFPDLHSELNLSSLELGDSALYFCASSVRTGRSYNEQFFGPGTRLTVL.

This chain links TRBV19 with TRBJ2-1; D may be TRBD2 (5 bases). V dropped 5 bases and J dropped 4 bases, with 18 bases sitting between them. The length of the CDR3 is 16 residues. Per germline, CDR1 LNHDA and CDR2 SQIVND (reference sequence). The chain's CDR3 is CASSSQAITGYNEQFF. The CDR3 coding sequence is TGTGCCAGTAGTTCGCAGGCGATAACGGGGTACAATGAGCAGTTCTTC.

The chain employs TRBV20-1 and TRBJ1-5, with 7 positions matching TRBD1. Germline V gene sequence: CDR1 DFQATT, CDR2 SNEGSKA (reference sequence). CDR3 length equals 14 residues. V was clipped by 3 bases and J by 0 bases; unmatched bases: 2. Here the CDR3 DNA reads TGCAGTGCTAGTCGGGACAGTAGCAATCAGCCCCAGCATTTT. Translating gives CSASRDSSNQPQHF.

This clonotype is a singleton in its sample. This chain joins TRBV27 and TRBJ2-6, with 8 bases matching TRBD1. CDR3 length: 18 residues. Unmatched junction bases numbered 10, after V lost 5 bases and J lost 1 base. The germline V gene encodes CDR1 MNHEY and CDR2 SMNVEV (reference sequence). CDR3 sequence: CASSPHRDRFSGANVLTF. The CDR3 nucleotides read TGTGCCAGCAGTCCTCACCGGGACAGGTTTTCTGGGGCCAACGTCCTGACTTTC. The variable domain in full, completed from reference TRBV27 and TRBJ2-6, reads EAQVTQNPRYLITVTGKKLTVTCSQNMNHEYMSWYRQDPGLGLRQIYYSMNVEVTDKGDVPEGYKVSRKEKRNFPLILESPSPNQTSLYFCASSPHRDRFSGANVLTFGAGSRLTVL.

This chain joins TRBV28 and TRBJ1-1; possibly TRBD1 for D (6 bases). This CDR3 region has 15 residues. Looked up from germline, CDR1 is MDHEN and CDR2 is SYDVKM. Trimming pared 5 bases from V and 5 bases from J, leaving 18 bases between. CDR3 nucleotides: TGTGCCAGCAGTCCCCCCCAGGGGATGGGGACTGAAGCTTTCTTT. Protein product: CASSPPQGMGTEAFF.

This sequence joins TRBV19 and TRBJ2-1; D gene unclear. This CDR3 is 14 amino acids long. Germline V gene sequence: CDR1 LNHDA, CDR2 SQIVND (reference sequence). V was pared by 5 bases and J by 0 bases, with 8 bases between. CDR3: CASSYPASYNEQFF. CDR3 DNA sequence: TGTGCCAGTAGTTACCCCGCCTCCTACAATGAGCAGTTCTTC.

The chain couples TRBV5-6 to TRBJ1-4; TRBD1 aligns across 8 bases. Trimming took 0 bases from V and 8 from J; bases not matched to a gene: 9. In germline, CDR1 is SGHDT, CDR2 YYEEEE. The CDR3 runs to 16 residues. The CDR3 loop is CASSLAVRGRDEKLFF. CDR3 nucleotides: TGTGCCAGCAGCTTGGCAGTCAGGGGGCGAGACGAAAAACTGTTTTTT.

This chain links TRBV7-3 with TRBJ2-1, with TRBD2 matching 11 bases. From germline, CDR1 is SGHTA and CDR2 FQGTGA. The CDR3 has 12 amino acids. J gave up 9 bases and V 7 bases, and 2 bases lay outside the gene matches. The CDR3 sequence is CASIGTSGEQFF. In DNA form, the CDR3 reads TGTGCCAGCATCGGGACTAGCGGTGAGCAGTTCTTC.

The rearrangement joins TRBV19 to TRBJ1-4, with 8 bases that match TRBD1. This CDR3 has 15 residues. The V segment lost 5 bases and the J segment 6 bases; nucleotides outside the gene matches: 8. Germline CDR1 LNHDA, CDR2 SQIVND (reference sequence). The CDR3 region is CASSPTGTGYEKLFF. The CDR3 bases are TGTGCCAGTAGTCCGACCGGGACAGGATATGAAAAACTGTTTTTT.

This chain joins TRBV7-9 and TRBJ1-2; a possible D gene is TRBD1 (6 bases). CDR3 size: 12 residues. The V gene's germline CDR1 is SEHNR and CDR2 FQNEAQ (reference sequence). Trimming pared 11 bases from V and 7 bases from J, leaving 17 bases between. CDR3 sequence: CALSPQGAGYTF. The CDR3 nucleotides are TGTGCCCTGTCCCCACAGGGTGCTGGCTACACCTTC. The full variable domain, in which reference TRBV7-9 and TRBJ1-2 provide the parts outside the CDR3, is DTGVSQNPRHKITKRGQNVTFRCDPISEHNRLYWYRQTLGQGPEFLTYFQNEAQLEKSRLLSDRFSAERPKGSFSTLEIQRTEQGDSAMYLCALSPQGAGYTFGSGTRLTVV.

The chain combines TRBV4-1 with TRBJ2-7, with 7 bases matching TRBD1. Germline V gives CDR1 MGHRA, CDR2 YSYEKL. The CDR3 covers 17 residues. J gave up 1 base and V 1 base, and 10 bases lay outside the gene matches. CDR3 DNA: TGCGCCAGCAGCCAAGGAGGGGGAAGGGACAGATCCTACGAGCAGTACTTC. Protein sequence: CASSQGGGRDRSYEQYF.

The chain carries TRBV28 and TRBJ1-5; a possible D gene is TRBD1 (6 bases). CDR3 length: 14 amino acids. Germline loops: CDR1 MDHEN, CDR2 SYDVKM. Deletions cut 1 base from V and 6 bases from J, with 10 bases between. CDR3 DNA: TGTGCCAGCAGTTTATTAGGGGGGACTCAGCCCCAGCATTTT. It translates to CASSLLGGTQPQHF.

The CDR3 DNA sequence: TGTGCCAGCAGGTTGACAGGGGGGTATGAAAAACTGTTTTTT. It yields the protein CASRLTGGYEKLFF. V is TRBV7-8 and J is TRBJ1-4, with 9 positions matching TRBD1. The CDR3 consists of 14 residues. Losses at the gene ends were 6 bases for V and 6 bases for J; bases not matched to a gene: 5. CDR1 SGHVS and CDR2 FQNEAQ come from the germline V gene. Drawing the rest from reference TRBV7-8 and TRBJ1-4, the complete variable domain is GAGVSQSPRYKVAKRGQDVALRCDPISGHVSLFWYQQALGQGPEFLTYFQNEAQLDKSGLPSDRFFAERPEGSVSTLKIQRTQQEDSAVYLCASRLTGGYEKLFFGSGTQLSVL.

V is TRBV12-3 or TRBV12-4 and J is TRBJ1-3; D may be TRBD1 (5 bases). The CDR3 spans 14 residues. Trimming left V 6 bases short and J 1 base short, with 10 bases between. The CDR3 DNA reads TGTGCCAGCAGCCAGGGTGAATCTGGAAACACCATATATTTT. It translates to CASSQGESGNTIYF.

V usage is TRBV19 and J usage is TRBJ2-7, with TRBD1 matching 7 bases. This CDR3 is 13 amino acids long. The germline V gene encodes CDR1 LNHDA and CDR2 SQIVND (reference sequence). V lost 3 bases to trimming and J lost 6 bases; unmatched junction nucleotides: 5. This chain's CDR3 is CASSIDRESEQYF. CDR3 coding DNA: TGTGCCAGTAGTATTGACAGGGAGTCCGAGCAGTACTTC.